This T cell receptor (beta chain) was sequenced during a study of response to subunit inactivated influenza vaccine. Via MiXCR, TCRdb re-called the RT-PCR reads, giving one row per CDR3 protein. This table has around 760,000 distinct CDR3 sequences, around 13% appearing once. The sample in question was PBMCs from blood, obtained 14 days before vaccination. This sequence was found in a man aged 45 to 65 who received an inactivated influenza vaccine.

The CDR3 reads CASSLSPGSAYNEQFF. Written as DNA, the CDR3 is TGTGCCAGCAGTTTATCGCCTGGCTCGGCCTACAATGAGCAGTTCTTC. The rearrangement joins TRBV27 to TRBJ2-1; D ambiguous. CDR3 size: 16 residues. The V gene's germline CDR1 is MNHEY and CDR2 SMNVEV (reference sequence). Trimming took 0 bases from V and 2 from J, leaving 11 bases between them.